The 28 T cell receptor beta chains reported below all come from one sample, sequenced in a study of OX40 agonist ivuxolimab in advanced cancers. The repertoire was sequenced with immunoSEQ multiplex PCR; TCRdb's copy has only in-frame clones and lacks some. This table holds 36,000 or so clones, 65% to 80% found once. The material was CD4+ or CD8+ T cells sorted from blood, obtained in a trial of the OX40 agonist ivuxolimab. The receptors were sampled from an adult with an advanced solid tumor such as melanoma, head and neck, liver or kidney cancer.

The genes are TRBV7-9 and TRBJ1-4, with D possibly TRBD1 on 6 matching bases. The CDR3 is 14 residues long. Looked up from germline, CDR1 is SEHNR and CDR2 is FQNEAQ (reference sequence). Trimming cost V 3 bases and J 7 bases, with 12 bases left between them. The CDR3 loop is CASSFGGLGEKLFF. The CDR3 DNA follows: TGTGCCAGCAGCTTTGGGGGGCTCGGTGAAAAACTGTTTTTT.

This chain connects TRBV5-1 to TRBJ2-3, with 10 bases identical to TRBD2. Trimming removed 1 base from V and 8 bases from J; junction bases left unmatched: 10. There are 16 residues in the CDR3. CDR1 is SGHRS, CDR2 YFSETQ, per germline. The CDR3 region is CASSLQAGGAHGTQYF. Here the CDR3 DNA reads TGCGCCAGCAGCTTGCAAGCGGGGGGGGCTCATGGTACGCAGTATTTT.

The chain combines TRBV7-9 with TRBJ1-4; no clear D gene. Trimming removed 4 bases from V and 7 bases from J, with 16 bases in between. The CDR3 runs 15 residues. The germline gives CDR1 SEHNR, CDR2 FQNEAQ (reference sequence). This CDR3 reads CASSSWTLAGEKLFF. Here the CDR3 DNA reads TGTGCCAGCAGCTCCTGGACCTTGGCAGGTGAAAAACTGTTTTTT.

V usage is TRBV21-1 and J usage is TRBJ2-7; TRBD1 reflects the table's D call only, with no check against the DNA. TRBV21-1 is a recognized pseudogene. The CDR3 loop spans 15 amino acids. The CDR3 DNA is TGTGCCAGCAGCAACCGGGACAGGGTCACCTACGAGCAGTACTTC. Translated: CASSNRDRVTYEQYF.

The chain recombines TRBV6-5 with TRBJ1-1, with 7 bases matching TRBD1. In germline, CDR1 is MNHEY, CDR2 SVGAGI. This CDR3 region has 15 residues. After removal of 6 bases from V and 4 bases from J, the junction contained 11 bases not matched to a gene. The CDR3: CASSPGTASGTEAFF. The CDR3, as DNA: TGTGCCAGCAGCCCCGGGACAGCCTCGGGCACTGAAGCTTTCTTT.

This chain links TRBV6-1 with TRBJ1-1, with D maybe TRBD1 (5 bases). With 2 bases removed from V and 6 bases from J, the gap between germline ends came to 10 bases. The V gene's germline CDR1 is MNHNS and CDR2 SASEGT. The CDR3 is 13 amino acids. The CDR3 DNA follows: TGTGCCAGCAGTGAACAGGGTTTCGCTGAAGCTTTCTTT. This gives the protein CASSEQGFAEAFF.

V and J are TRBV18 and TRBJ2-5; D unresolved. The germline V gene has CDR1 KGHSH and CDR2 LQKENI. V was trimmed by 1 base and J by 1 base, leaving 10 bases between them. The CDR3 sequence is 15 residues long. The CDR3 spells CASSPRWAVQETQYF. As DNA, the CDR3 is TGTGCCAGCTCACCACGGTGGGCAGTCCAAGAGACCCAGTACTTC. The whole variable domain, filled in from reference TRBV18 and TRBJ2-5, reads NAGVMQNPRHLVRRRGQEARLRCSPMKGHSHVYWYRQLPEEGLKFMVYLQKENIIDESGMPKERFSAEFPKEGPSILRIQQVVRGDSAAYFCASSPRWAVQETQYFGPGTRLLVL.

The chain recombines TRBV2 with TRBJ2-1; D possibly corresponds to TRBD2 (5 bases). The V gene's germline CDR1 is SNHLY and CDR2 FYNNEI. The length of the CDR3 is 11 residues. Trimming left V 7 bases short and J 8 bases short, with 9 bases between. CDR3 in amino acids: CASTKLDEQFF. The CDR3 DNA is TGTGCCAGCACTAAACTAGATGAGCAGTTCTTC.

The chain employs TRBV6-5 and TRBJ1-2; D is ambiguous. Germline CDR1 is MNHEY and CDR2 is SVGAGI. The CDR3 is made up of 14 amino acids. The V gene lost 2 bases and the J gene lost 4 bases, with 11 bases spanning the gap. The CDR3 DNA reads as TGTGCCAGCAGTTACGGGTTCGGGCCCTATGGCTACACCTTC. Translating gives CASSYGFGPYGYTF.

CDR3: CASSRSGDGNIQYF. The DNA for the CDR3 is TGTGCCAGCAGTCGGAGCGGGGACGGAAACATTCAGTACTTC. V and J are TRBV6-5 and TRBJ2-4, with TRBD2 identical over 7 bases. The junction had 7 bases not matched to a gene; V was cut back by 5 bases and J by 6 bases. Germline values: CDR1 MNHEY, CDR2 SVGAGI. The CDR3 length is 14 residues.

J is TRBJ1-1 and V is TRBV11-2, with 8 bases matching TRBD1. The CDR3 loop spans 14 amino acids. After removal of 4 bases from V and 0 bases from J, the junction contained 1 base not matched to a gene. Germline values: CDR1 SGHAT, CDR2 FQNNGV. Written as DNA, the CDR3 is TGTGCCAGCAGCTGGACAGGGTTGAACACTGAAGCTTTCTTT. Translation: CASSWTGLNTEAFF.

The chain is built from TRBV11-2 and TRBJ2-7; TRBD2 is a possible D gene (7 bases). There are 13 residues in the CDR3. V lost 8 bases to trimming and J lost 3 bases, with 14 bases between them. CDR1 is SGHAT and CDR2 is FQNNGV in the germline V gene. CDR3 loop: CASQGLADYEQYF. The CDR3 DNA sequence: TGTGCCAGCCAGGGGCTAGCGGACTACGAGCAGTACTTC. Together with reference TRBV11-2 and TRBJ2-7, the CDR3 gives the full variable domain: EAGVAQSPRYKIIEKRQSVAFWCNPISGHATLYWYQQILGQGPKLLIQFQNNGVVDDSQLPKDRFSAERLKGVDSTLKIQPAKLEDSAVYLCASQGLADYEQYFGPGTRLTVT.

V usage is TRBV6-6 and J usage is TRBJ1-1; D remains unclear. The CDR3 sequence is 12 residues long. Trimming cost V 6 bases and J 3 bases, with 8 bases left between them. Germline CDR1 is MNHNY and CDR2 is SVGAGI (reference sequence). The CDR3 DNA sequence: TGTGCCAGCAGCCACACGTACACTGAAGCTTTCTTT. The encoded protein is CASSHTYTEAFF.

V and J are TRBV7-9 and TRBJ2-2; tentatively, D is TRBD1 (5 bases). Germline V gene data show CDR1 as SEHNR and CDR2 as FQNEAQ (reference sequence). This CDR3 is 14 amino acids long. V lost 3 bases, J lost 1 base, and 6 bases lay in between. The CDR3 bases are TGTGCCAGCAGCTTTAGGGGGAACACCGGGGAGCTGTTTTTT. The encoded protein is CASSFRGNTGELFF.

This clone was found a few times. The chain joins TRBV18 to TRBJ1-1; tentatively, D is TRBD1 (5 bases). Germline V CDR1 and CDR2: KGHSH, LQKENI. V gave up 1 base and J gave up 0 bases, with 6 bases separating them. This CDR3 contains 14 residues. CDR3 nucleotide sequence: TGTGCCAGCTCACCACAGGGGATGAACACTGAAGCTTTCTTT. It specifies CASSPQGMNTEAFF. The variable domain in full, with the rest retrieved from reference TRBV18 and TRBJ1-1, is NAGVMQNPRHLVRRRGQEARLRCSPMKGHSHVYWYRQLPEEGLKFMVYLQKENIIDESGMPKERFSAEFPKEGPSILRIQQVVRGDSAAYFCASSPQGMNTEAFFGQGTRLTVV.

This clone was seen once. The V gene is TRBV5-1, the J gene TRBJ2-7, with 10 bases that match TRBD2. In germline, CDR1 is SGHRS, CDR2 YFSETQ. The CDR3 is made up of 17 amino acids. J lost 0 bases, V lost 3 bases, and 9 bases had no gene match. Written as DNA, the CDR3 is TGCGCCAGCAGCTGGCGGACTAGCGGAGTCAGCTCCTACGAGCAGTACTTC. Translating gives CASSWRTSGVSSYEQYF.

The chain uses TRBV19 and TRBJ2-7; 8 bases map to TRBD2. CDR1 LNHDA and CDR2 SQIVND come from the germline V gene (reference sequence). The CDR3 sequence is 14 residues long. J gave up 2 bases and V 5 bases, and 5 bases lay outside the gene matches. CDR3 coding DNA: TGTGCCAGTAGTCTAGGGACTAGTACCTACGAGCAGTACTTC. Translation gives CASSLGTSTYEQYF.

The V and J genes are TRBV6-5 and TRBJ2-1; a weak D match, TRBD1 (6 bases). The V gene lost 6 bases and the J gene lost 6 bases, with 18 bases spanning the gap. The length of the CDR3 is 15 residues. The germline gives CDR1 MNHEY, CDR2 SVGAGI. The CDR3 DNA follows: TGTGCCAGCAGCCGCGCCGGGACACAAACCAATGAGCAGTTCTTC. It is translated as CASSRAGTQTNEQFF.

The chain employs TRBV19 and TRBJ1-5; maybe TRBD1 (5 bases). V was pared by 8 bases and J by 5 bases, with 16 bases between. This CDR3 spans 14 amino acids. Germline CDR1 and CDR2: LNHDA and SQIVND (reference sequence). As DNA, the CDR3 is TGTGCCAGTGTAAGGGGTGGAGGGTATCAGCCCCAGCATTTT. Protein product: CASVRGGGYQPQHF.

A few counts support this clone. This rearrangement joins TRBV6-1 to TRBJ2-6, with 7 positions matching TRBD2. CDR1 is MNHNS, CDR2 SASEGT, per germline. This CDR3 spans 16 amino acids. The V and J ends lost 1 base and 1 base, in that order; junction bases with no gene match: 1. CDR3 loop: CASSEGGGSGANVLTF. The CDR3 nucleotides are TGTGCCAGCAGTGAAGGGGGAGGGTCTGGGGCCAACGTCCTGACTTTC.

The rearrangement uses TRBV6-5 and TRBJ2-7; TRBD1 might be the D (6 bases). Deletions cut 5 bases from V and 3 bases from J, with 17 bases between. Germline lookup yields CDR1 MNHEY and CDR2 SVGAGI. CDR3 length equals 15 residues. CDR3 nucleotides: TGTGCCAGCAGTCTCGTGGGGGCTTCAGGCTACGAGCAGTACTTC. The encoded protein is CASSLVGASGYEQYF.

This chain connects TRBV9 to TRBJ1-4; 9 bases match TRBD1. V gave up 2 bases and J gave up 7 bases; unmatched junction bases: 9. This CDR3 region has 16 residues. Germline V lookup: CDR1 SGDLS, CDR2 YYNGEE. This chain's CDR3 is CASSVSEPGQGEKLFF. The CDR3 region has the DNA TGTGCCAGCAGCGTTTCAGAACCGGGACAGGGTGAAAAACTGTTTTTT.

The V call is TRBV2, the J call TRBJ1-6; 10 nucleotides align to TRBD1. V trimming: 5 bases; J trimming: 8 bases; junction bases outside the gene matches: 12. The CDR3 is 17 amino acids. From germline, CDR1 is SNHLY and CDR2 FYNNEI. CDR3 in DNA: TGTGCCAGCAGTCTCTTTGGGACAGGGGCTCGGGATTCACCCCTCCACTTT. Its protein is CASSLFGTGARDSPLHF. The whole variable domain, remainder taken from reference TRBV2 and TRBJ1-6, is EPEVTQTPSHQVTQMGQEVILRCVPISNHLYFYWYRQILGQKVEFLVSFYNNEISEKSEIFDDQFSVERPDGSNFTLKIRSTKLEDSAMYFCASSLFGTGARDSPLHFGNGTRLTVT.

The chain is built from TRBV2 and TRBJ2-7, with TRBD2 as a possible D gene (5 bases). This CDR3 has 14 amino acids. Germline values: CDR1 SNHLY, CDR2 FYNNEI. V lost 5 bases and J lost 9, with 20 bases in between. CDR3: CASSPGISYVGQYF. CDR3 bases: TGTGCCAGCAGTCCGGGGATTTCGTACGTCGGGCAGTACTTC.

The rearrangement links TRBV6-1 to TRBJ2-5; 8 bases fit TRBD1. CDR3 length: 14 residues. Trimming removed 4 bases from V and 1 base from J; junction bases left unmatched: 2. Per the germline V gene, CDR1 is MNHNS and CDR2 is SASEGT. The CDR3 region has the DNA TGTGCCAGCAGTGGACAGGGGATCCAAGAGACCCAGTACTTC. It yields the protein CASSGQGIQETQYF.

The chain combines TRBV5-4 with TRBJ1-5, with D possibly being TRBD1 (5 bases). Germline V lookup: CDR1 SGHNT, CDR2 YYREEE (reference sequence). V was pared by 1 base and J by 3 bases, with 8 bases between. This CDR3 has 14 amino acids. Here the CDR3 DNA reads TGTGCCAGCAGCTTGCAGGGCGACAATCAGCCCCAGCATTTT. This sequence encodes CASSLQGDNQPQHF.

V and J are TRBV29-1 and TRBJ2-2; no clear D gene. The length of the CDR3 is 13 residues. Germline values: CDR1 SQVTM, CDR2 ANQGSEA. V was shortened by 3 bases and J by 2 bases, with 7 bases between the two germline ends. The CDR3 spells CSVDSGNTGELFF. As DNA, the CDR3 is TGCAGCGTTGACTCAGGAAACACCGGGGAGCTGTTTTTT.

This clone was seen a single time. The chain combines TRBV28 with TRBJ2-5; a possible D gene is TRBD2 (6 bases). The last part of the DNA fits TRBJ2-7 better; the J call may be wrong. The CDR3 extends over 16 amino acids. CDR1 is MDHEN, CDR2 SYDVKM, per germline. The CDR3 here is CASSFSLQGLTYEQYF. The CDR3 DNA reads TGTGCCAGCAGTTTTAGCTTGCAGGGACTTACCTACGAGCAGTACTTC.